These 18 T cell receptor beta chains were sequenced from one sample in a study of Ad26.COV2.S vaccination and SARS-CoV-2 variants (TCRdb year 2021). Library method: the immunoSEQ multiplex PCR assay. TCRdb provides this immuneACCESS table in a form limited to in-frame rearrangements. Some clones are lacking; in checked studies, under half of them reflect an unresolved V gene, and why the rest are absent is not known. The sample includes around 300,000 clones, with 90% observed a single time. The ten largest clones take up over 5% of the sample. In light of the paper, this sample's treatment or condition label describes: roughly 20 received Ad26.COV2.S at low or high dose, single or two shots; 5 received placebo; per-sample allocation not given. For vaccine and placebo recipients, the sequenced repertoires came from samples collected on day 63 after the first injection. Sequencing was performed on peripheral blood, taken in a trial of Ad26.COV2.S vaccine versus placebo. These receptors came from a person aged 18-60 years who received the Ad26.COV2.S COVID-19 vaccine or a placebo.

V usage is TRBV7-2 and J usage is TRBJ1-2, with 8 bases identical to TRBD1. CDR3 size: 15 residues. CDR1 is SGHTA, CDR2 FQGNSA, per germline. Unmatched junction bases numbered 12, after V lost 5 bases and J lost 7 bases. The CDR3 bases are TGTGCCAGCAGCCCACCGACAGGGGCCTCCTTTGGCTACACCTTC. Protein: CASSPPTGASFGYTF.

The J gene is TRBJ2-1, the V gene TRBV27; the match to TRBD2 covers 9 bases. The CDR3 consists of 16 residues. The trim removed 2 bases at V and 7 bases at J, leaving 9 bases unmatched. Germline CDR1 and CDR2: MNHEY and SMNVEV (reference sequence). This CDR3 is CASSLGGRAFYNEQFF. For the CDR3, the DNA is TGTGCCAGCAGTTTAGGCGGGAGGGCCTTTTATAATGAGCAGTTCTTC.

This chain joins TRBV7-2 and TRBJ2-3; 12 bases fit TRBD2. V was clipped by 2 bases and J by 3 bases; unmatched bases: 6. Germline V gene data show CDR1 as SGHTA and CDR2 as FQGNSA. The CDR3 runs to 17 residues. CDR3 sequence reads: CASSLNLAGGRTDTQYF. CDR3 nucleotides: TGTGCCAGCAGCTTAAACCTAGCGGGGGGGCGAACAGATACGCAGTATTTT. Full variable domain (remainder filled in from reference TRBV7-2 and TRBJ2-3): GAGVSQSPSNKVTEKGKDVELRCDPISGHTALYWYRQSLGQGLEFLIYFQGNSAPDKSGLPSDRFSAERTGGSVSTLTIQRTQQEDSAVYLCASSLNLAGGRTDTQYFGPGTRLTVL.

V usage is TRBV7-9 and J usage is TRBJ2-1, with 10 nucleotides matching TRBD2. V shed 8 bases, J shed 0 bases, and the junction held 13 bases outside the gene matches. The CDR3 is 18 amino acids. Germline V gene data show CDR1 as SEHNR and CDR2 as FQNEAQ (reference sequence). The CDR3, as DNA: TGTGCCAGCGCGAAAGCGGGGGGGGACCTTAGCTCCTACAATGAGCAGTTCTTC. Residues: CASAKAGGDLSSYNEQFF.

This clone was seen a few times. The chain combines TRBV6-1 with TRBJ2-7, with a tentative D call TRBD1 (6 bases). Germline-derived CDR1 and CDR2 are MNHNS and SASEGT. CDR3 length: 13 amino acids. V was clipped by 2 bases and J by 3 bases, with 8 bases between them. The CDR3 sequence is CASSEKGGYEQYV. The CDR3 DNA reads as TGTGCCAGCAGTGAAAAAGGGGGCTACGAGCAGTACGTC.

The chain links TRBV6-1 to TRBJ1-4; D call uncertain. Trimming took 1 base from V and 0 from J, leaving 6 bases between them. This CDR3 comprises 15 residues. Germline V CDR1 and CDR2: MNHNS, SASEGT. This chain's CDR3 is CASSEGTATNEKLFF. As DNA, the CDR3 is TGTGCCAGCAGTGAAGGCACCGCAACTAATGAAAAACTGTTTTTT.

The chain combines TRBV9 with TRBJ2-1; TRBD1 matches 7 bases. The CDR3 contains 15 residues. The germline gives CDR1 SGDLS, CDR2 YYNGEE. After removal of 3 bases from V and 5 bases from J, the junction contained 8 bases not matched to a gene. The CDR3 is CASSAQGRINNEQFF. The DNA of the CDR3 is TGTGCCAGCAGCGCACAGGGGAGAATCAACAATGAGCAGTTCTTC.

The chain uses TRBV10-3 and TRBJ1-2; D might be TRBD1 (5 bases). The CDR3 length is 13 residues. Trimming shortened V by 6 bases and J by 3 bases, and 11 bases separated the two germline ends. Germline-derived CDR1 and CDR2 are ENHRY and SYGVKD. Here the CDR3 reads CAISSQGDYGYTF. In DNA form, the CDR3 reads TGTGCCATCAGCTCGCAGGGTGACTATGGCTACACCTTC.

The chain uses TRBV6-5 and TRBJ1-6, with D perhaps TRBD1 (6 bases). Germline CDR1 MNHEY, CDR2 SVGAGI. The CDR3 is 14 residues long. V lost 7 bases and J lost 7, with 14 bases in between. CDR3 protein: CASTPGQPNSPLHF. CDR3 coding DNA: TGTGCCAGCACCCCTGGACAGCCCAATTCACCCCTCCACTTT.

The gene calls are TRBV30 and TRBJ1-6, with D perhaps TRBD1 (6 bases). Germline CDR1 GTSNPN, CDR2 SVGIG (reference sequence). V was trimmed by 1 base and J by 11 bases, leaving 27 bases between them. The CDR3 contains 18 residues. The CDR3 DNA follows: TGTGCCTGGAGTGGACGCGGACGACCCGGGACAACGTTCGCACCCCTCCACTTT. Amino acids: CAWSGRGRPGTTFAPLHF.

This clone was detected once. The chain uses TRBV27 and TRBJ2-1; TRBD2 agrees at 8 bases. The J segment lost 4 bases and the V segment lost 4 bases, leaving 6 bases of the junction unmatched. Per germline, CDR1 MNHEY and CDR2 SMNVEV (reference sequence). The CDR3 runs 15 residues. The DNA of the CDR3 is TGTGCCAGCAGTTCGCCCCCTAGCGGGTACAATGAGCAGTTCTTC. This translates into CASSSPPSGYNEQFF.

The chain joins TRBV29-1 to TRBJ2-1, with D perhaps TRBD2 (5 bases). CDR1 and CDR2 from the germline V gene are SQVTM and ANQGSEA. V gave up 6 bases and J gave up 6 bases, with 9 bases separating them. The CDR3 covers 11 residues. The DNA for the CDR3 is TGCAGCGTCCGTACTAGCAATGAGCAGTTCTTC. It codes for CSVRTSNEQFF.

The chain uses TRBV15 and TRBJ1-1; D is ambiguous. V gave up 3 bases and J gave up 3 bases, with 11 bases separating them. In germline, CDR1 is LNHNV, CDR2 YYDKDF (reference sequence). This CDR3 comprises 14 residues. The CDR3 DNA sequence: TGTGCCACCAGCAGGGTAATCACGTACACTGAAGCTTTCTTT. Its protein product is CATSRVITYTEAFF.

CDR3 DNA: TGTGCCAGCAGCAACGGGGCCCAGGGGACTAATGAAAAACTGTTTTTT. This sequence encodes CASSNGAQGTNEKLFF. This chain connects TRBV5-4 to TRBJ1-4; weak D call: TRBD1 (6 bases). The V end was cut by 4 bases, the J end by 2 bases, with 15 bases between. Germline CDR1 is SGHNT and CDR2 is YYREEE (reference sequence). CDR3 size: 16 residues.

CDR3 nucleotides: TGCGCCAGCAGCCAAGATCGGGTAGGGGTTAACACCGGGGAGCTGTTTTTT. Translating it yields CASSQDRVGVNTGELFF. The chain is built from TRBV4-3 and TRBJ2-2; TRBD1 is a possible D gene (5 bases). The CDR3 has 17 amino acids. Germline assignment: CDR1 LGHNA and CDR2 YSLEER. V gave up 0 bases and J gave up 2 bases, with 13 bases separating them.

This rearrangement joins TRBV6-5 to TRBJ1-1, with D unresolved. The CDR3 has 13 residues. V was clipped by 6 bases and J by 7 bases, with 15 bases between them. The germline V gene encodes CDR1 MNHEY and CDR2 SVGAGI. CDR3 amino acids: CASSQTKGHEAFF. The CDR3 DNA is TGTGCCAGCAGCCAGACTAAAGGGCATGAAGCTTTCTTT.

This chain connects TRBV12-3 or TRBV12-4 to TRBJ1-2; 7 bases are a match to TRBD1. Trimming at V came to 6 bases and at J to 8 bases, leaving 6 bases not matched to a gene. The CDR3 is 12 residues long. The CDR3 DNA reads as TGTGCCAGCAGGTCTACGGACAGGGGCTACACCTTC. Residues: CASRSTDRGYTF.

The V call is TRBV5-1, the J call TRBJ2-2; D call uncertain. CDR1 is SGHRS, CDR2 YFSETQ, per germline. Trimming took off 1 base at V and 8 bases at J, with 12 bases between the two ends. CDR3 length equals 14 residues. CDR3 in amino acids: CASSLSNGAGELFF. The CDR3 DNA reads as TGCGCCAGCAGCTTGTCCAACGGAGCGGGGGAGCTGTTTTTT.